The 21 T cell receptor beta chains presented below share a single source sample, sequenced in a study of cytomegalovirus exposure and HLA in healthy donors. With 60 Vbeta and 13 Jbeta primers, the PCR was carried out. TCRdb's copy holds only in-frame clones and misses some; the assay was immunoSEQ multiplex PCR. This table holds roughly 140,000 clones, almost 80% found once. The sample was PBMCs. Every receptor here comes from a woman in her forties in good health and CMV-seropositive.

The genes are TRBV7-3 and TRBJ2-3, with TRBD1 identical over 8 bases. The J segment lost 6 bases and the V segment lost 5 bases, leaving 7 bases of the junction unmatched. The CDR3 loop spans 14 amino acids. CDR1 and CDR2 (germline): SGHTA, FQGTGA. CDR3 in amino acids: CASSPRTGLDTQYF. CDR3 coding DNA: TGTGCCAGCAGCCCACGGACAGGGTTGGATACGCAGTATTTT.

The CDR3 loop is CASNSTGGQANQPQHF. CDR3 sequence (DNA): TGTGCCAGCAACTCAACGGGGGGGCAGGCAAATCAGCCCCAGCATTTT. The rearrangement links TRBV2 to TRBJ1-5; TRBD1 is a possible D gene (6 bases). This CDR3 contains 16 residues. Germline V gene lookup returns CDR1 SNHLY and CDR2 FYNNEI. The V end lost 7 bases, the J end lost 4 bases, and 20 bases lay between the germline ends.

The gene calls are TRBV6-6 and TRBJ1-2; the D gene is possibly TRBD1 (5 bases). V was pared by 6 bases and J by 0 bases, with 14 bases between. Looked up from germline, CDR1 is MNHNY and CDR2 is SVGAGI (reference sequence). The CDR3 totals 15 residues. CDR3 loop: CASRLRDWSNYGYTF. CDR3 DNA sequence: TGTGCCAGCAGACTCCGGGACTGGTCTAACTATGGCTACACCTTC.

This clone occurred once. J is TRBJ2-1 and V is TRBV2; 12 nucleotides align to TRBD2. The germline gives CDR1 SNHLY, CDR2 FYNNEI. The CDR3 has 15 amino acids. V lost 5 bases, J lost 8 bases, and 7 bases stayed unmatched. The CDR3, as DNA: TGTGCCAGCAGTCCCCTAGCGGGGGGGCCCGATGAGCAGTTCTTC. Encoded protein: CASSPLAGGPDEQFF.

This clone has only a few counts. This chain joins TRBV5-5 and TRBJ2-5; D uncertain. The J call may be incorrect, as the DNA end agrees better with TRBJ2-7. Germline V gives CDR1 SGHKS, CDR2 YYEKEE (reference sequence). This CDR3 contains 12 residues. The CDR3 spells CASSLVGYEQYF. CDR3 DNA: TGTGCCAGCAGCTTGGTTGGTTACGAGCAGTACTTC.

V usage is TRBV4-2 and J usage is TRBJ1-5, with no clear D. The length of the CDR3 is 16 residues. V dropped 0 bases and J dropped 3 bases, with 12 bases sitting between them. Looked up from germline, CDR1 is LGHNA and CDR2 is YNFKEQ. The CDR3 DNA is TGTGCCAGCAGCCAAGATCGGTACGGGTACAATCAGCCCCAGCATTTT. Translating gives CASSQDRYGYNQPQHF.

The chain combines TRBV5-1 with TRBJ1-1; D is unclear. CDR1 SGHRS and CDR2 YFSETQ come from the germline V gene. The CDR3 has 13 amino acids. Trimming shortened V by 3 bases and J by 3 bases, and 9 bases separated the two germline ends. For the CDR3, the DNA is TGCGCCAGCAGCTCGCGGGAGGACACTGAAGCTTTCTTT. It translates to CASSSREDTEAFF.

The rearrangement joins TRBV9 to TRBJ1-1, with 7 bases lining up with TRBD1. There are 13 residues in the CDR3. CDR1 and CDR2 (germline): SGDLS, YYNGEE. The V and J ends lost 3 bases and 6 bases, in that order; junction bases with no gene match: 5. Here the CDR3 reads CASSAEQGSEAFF. As DNA, the CDR3 is TGTGCCAGCAGCGCGGAACAGGGGTCTGAAGCTTTCTTT.

This sequence joins TRBV5-1 and TRBJ2-1; 9 bases align to TRBD2. Germline assignment: CDR1 SGHRS and CDR2 YFSETQ. The ends lost 0 bases at V and 9 bases at J; junction bases unmatched: 10. The CDR3 loop spans 16 amino acids. This CDR3 reads CASSLATSGGFGEQFF. The DNA for the CDR3 is TGCGCCAGCAGCTTGGCCACGAGCGGGGGGTTCGGTGAGCAGTTCTTC. Combining the CDR3 with reference TRBV5-1 and TRBJ2-1 gives the whole variable domain KAGVTQTPRYLIKTRGQQVTLSCSPISGHRSVSWYQQTPGQGLQFLFEYFSETQRNKGNFPGRFSGRQFSNSRSEMNVSTLELGDSALYLCASSLATSGGFGEQFFGPGTRLTVL.

This chain connects TRBV28 to TRBJ1-2; 7 bases agree with TRBD1. Losses at the gene ends were 6 bases for V and 7 bases for J; bases not matched to a gene: 8. The CDR3 totals 13 residues. Germline CDR1 MDHEN, CDR2 SYDVKM. For the CDR3, the DNA is TGTGCCAGCAGGTCCAGCAGGGGGGTTGGCTACACCTTC. It translates to CASRSSRGVGYTF.

This sequence joins TRBV11-2 and TRBJ2-3; 7 nucleotides match TRBD1. CDR3 length: 14 amino acids. The germline V gene has CDR1 SGHAT and CDR2 FQNNGV. With V trimmed by 4 bases and J by 4 bases, 5 bases remained unmatched. CDR3 region: CASSSYQGADTQYF. Here the CDR3 DNA reads TGTGCCAGCAGCTCATACCAGGGGGCAGATACGCAGTATTTT.

The chain employs TRBV9 and TRBJ2-1; 7 positions agree with TRBD2. CDR3 size: 13 residues. V was clipped by 0 bases and J by 9 bases; unmatched bases: 3. Germline CDR1 is SGDLS and CDR2 is YYNGEE. The DNA for the CDR3 is TGTGCCAGCAGCGTAGACGGGGGGACTGAGCAGTTCTTC. Its translation: CASSVDGGTEQFF.

The J gene is TRBJ1-5, the V gene TRBV6-6, with D possibly TRBD1 on 5 matching bases. Germline CDR1 and CDR2: MNHNY and SVGAGI (reference sequence). The CDR3 runs 14 residues. Trimming removed 7 bases from V and 1 base from J, with 11 bases in between. CDR3 coding DNA: TGTGCCAGCAATGCGGGGGGAAGCAATCAGCCCCAGCATTTT. Its protein product is CASNAGGSNQPQHF.

The gene calls are TRBV5-1 and TRBJ2-3, with 11 bases fitting TRBD2. Germline assignment: CDR1 SGHRS and CDR2 YFSETQ. The CDR3 loop spans 16 amino acids. V was clipped by 2 bases and J by 5 bases; unmatched bases: 7. CDR3 nucleotide sequence: TGCGCCAGCAGCTTACTAGCGGGGGCCGCAAAAGATACGCAGTATTTT. Protein sequence: CASSLLAGAAKDTQYF. The full variable domain, its missing parts supplied by reference TRBV5-1 and TRBJ2-3, is KAGVTQTPRYLIKTRGQQVTLSCSPISGHRSVSWYQQTPGQGLQFLFEYFSETQRNKGNFPGRFSGRQFSNSRSEMNVSTLELGDSALYLCASSLLAGAAKDTQYFGPGTRLTVL.

This clone showed up just a few times. J is TRBJ1-2 and V is TRBV27; 7 bases are a match to TRBD1. CDR1 and CDR2 from the germline V gene are MNHEY and SMNVEV (reference sequence). J lost 1 base, V lost 5 bases, and 10 bases had no gene match. The CDR3 spans 16 residues. The DNA for the CDR3 is TGTGCCAGCAGTCTGAAACCCGACAGGGTTAACTATGGCTACACCTTC. Amino acid sequence: CASSLKPDRVNYGYTF.

The rearrangement joins TRBV5-1 to TRBJ1-5; D is unresolved. Trimming stripped 0 bases from V and 5 bases from J, with 12 bases between. The V gene's germline CDR1 is SGHRS and CDR2 YFSETQ. The CDR3 covers 15 residues. CDR3 sequence (DNA): TGCGCCAGCAGCTTGGAGGGAGGAACACATCAGCCCCAGCATTTT. It yields the protein CASSLEGGTHQPQHF. The whole variable domain, remainder taken from reference TRBV5-1 and TRBJ1-5, is KAGVTQTPRYLIKTRGQQVTLSCSPISGHRSVSWYQQTPGQGLQFLFEYFSETQRNKGNFPGRFSGRQFSNSRSEMNVSTLELGDSALYLCASSLEGGTHQPQHFGDGTRLSIL.

In this sample, this clone turned up once. The chain employs TRBV19 and TRBJ2-2; D possibly corresponds to TRBD1 (6 bases). The V gene's germline CDR1 is LNHDA and CDR2 SQIVND (reference sequence). V gave up 6 bases and J gave up 1 base, with 9 bases separating them. CDR3 length: 14 amino acids. CDR3 loop: CASRVGGNTGELFF. The CDR3 DNA sequence: TGTGCCAGTAGGGTAGGGGGGAACACCGGGGAGCTGTTTTTT.

V gene TRBV30 combines with J gene TRBJ2-7; D possibly corresponds to TRBD2 (5 bases). Germline V CDR1 and CDR2: GTSNPN, SVGIG (reference sequence). Deletions cut 0 bases from V and 0 bases from J, with 15 bases between. The CDR3 is made up of 16 amino acids. CDR3 amino acids: CAWSVQGSPSSYEQYF. CDR3 nucleotide sequence: TGTGCCTGGAGTGTGCAAGGGAGCCCGTCCTCCTACGAGCAGTACTTC.

The gene calls are TRBV6-5 and TRBJ2-1, with TRBD1 identical over 8 bases. V lost 6 bases to trimming and J lost 9 bases; unmatched junction nucleotides: 7. This CDR3 has 13 amino acids. CDR1 is MNHEY and CDR2 is SVGAGI in the germline V gene. CDR3 coding DNA: TGTGCCAGCAGATTGGACAGGGTGGGTGAGCAGTTCTTC. Residues: CASRLDRVGEQFF.

This sequence joins TRBV11-2 and TRBJ2-7; 12 bases fit TRBD2. The germline gives CDR1 SGHAT, CDR2 FQNNGV. V shed 5 bases and J 2 bases; nucleotides not matched to a gene: 4. The length of the CDR3 is 15 residues. The CDR3 sequence: CASSLTSGGPYEQYF. The CDR3 DNA follows: TGTGCCAGCAGCCTGACTAGCGGGGGCCCCTACGAGCAGTACTTC.

This clone was seen a handful of times. The rearrangement uses TRBV2 and TRBJ1-1, with D tentatively TRBD1 (5 bases). The CDR3 spans 12 residues. Germline loops: CDR1 SNHLY, CDR2 FYNNEI. The V end lost 8 bases, the J end lost 3 bases, and 10 bases lay between the germline ends. Here the CDR3 reads CASARGYTEAFF. In DNA form, the CDR3 reads TGTGCCAGCGCCCGGGGGTACACTGAAGCTTTCTTT.